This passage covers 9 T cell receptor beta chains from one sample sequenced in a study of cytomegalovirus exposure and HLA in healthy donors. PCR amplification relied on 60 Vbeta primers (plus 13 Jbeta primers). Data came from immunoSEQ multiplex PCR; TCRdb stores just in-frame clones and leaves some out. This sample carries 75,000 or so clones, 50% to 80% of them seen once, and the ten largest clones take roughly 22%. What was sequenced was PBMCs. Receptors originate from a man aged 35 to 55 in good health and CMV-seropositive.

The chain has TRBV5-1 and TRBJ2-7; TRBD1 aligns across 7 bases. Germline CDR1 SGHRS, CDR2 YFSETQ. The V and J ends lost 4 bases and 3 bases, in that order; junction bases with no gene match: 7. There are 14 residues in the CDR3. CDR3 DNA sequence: TGCGCCAGCAGCATGACAGGGAACAACTACGAGCAGTACTTC. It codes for CASSMTGNNYEQYF.

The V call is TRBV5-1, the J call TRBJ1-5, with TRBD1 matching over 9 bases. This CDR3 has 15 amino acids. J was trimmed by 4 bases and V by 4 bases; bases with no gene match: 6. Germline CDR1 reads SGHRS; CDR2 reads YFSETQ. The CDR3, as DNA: TGCGCCAGCAGCCACGGGACAGGGCAAAATCAGCCCCAGCATTTT. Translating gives CASSHGTGQNQPQHF.

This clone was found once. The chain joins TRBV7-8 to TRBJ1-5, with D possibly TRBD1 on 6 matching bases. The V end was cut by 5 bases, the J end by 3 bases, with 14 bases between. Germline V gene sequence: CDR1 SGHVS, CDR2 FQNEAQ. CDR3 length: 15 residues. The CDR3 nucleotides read TGTGCCAGCAGCCACGACAGGTTAGCCAATCAGCCCCAGCATTTT. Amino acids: CASSHDRLANQPQHF.

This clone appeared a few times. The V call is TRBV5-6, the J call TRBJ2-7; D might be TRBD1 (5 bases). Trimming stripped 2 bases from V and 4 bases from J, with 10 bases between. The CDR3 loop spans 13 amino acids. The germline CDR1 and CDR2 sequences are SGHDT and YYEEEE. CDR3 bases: TGTGCCAGCAGCTTTCGCAGGGTGTACGAGCAGTACTTC. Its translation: CASSFRRVYEQYF.

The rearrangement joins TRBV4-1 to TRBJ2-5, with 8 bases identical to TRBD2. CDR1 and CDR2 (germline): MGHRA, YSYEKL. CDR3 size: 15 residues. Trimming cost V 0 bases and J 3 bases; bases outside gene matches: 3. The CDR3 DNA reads TGCGCCAGCAGCCAAGAACCGGGGGGGAAAGAGACCCAGTACTTC. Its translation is CASSQEPGGKETQYF.

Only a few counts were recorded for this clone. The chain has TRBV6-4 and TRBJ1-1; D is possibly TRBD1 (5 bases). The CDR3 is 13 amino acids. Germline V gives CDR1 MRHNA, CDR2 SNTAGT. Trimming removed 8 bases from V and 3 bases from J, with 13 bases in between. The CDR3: CASAERGDTEAFF. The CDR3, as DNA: TGTGCCAGCGCAGAACGGGGGGACACTGAAGCTTTCTTT.

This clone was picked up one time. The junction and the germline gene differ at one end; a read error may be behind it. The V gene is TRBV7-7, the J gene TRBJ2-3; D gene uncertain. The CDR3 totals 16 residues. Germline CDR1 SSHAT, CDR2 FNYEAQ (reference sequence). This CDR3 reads CASSFAVPTRTDTQYF. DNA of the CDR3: TGTGCTAGCAGCTTCGCGGTTCCAACCCGCACAGATACGCAGTATTTT. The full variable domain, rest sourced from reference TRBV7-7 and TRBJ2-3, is GAGVSQSPRYKVTKRGQDVTLRCDPISSHATLYWYQQALGQGPEFLTYFNYEAQPDKSGLPSDRFSAERPEGSISTLTIQRTEQRDSAMYRCASSFAVPTRTDTQYFGPGTRLTVL.

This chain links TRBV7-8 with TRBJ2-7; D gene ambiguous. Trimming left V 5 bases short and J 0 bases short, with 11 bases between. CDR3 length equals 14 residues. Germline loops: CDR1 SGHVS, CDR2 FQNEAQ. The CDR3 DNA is TGTGCCAGCAGCCTTCAGGTCACCTCCTACGAGCAGTACTTC. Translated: CASSLQVTSYEQYF.

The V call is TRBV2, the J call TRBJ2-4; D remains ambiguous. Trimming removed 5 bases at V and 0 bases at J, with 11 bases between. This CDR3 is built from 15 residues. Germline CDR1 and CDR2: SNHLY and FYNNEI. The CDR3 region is CASSYDSLAKNIQYF. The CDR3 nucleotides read TGTGCCAGCAGTTACGACTCTCTAGCCAAAAACATTCAGTACTTC.